The clone carrying this T cell receptor (beta chain) appeared a few times. With 60 Vbeta and 13 Jbeta primers, the PCR was carried out. The method was immunoSEQ multiplex PCR; TCRdb's version includes in-frame clones alone and lacks a portion of them. This table has under 150,000 clones, about 82% appearing once. This record comes from a study of cytomegalovirus exposure and HLA in healthy donors. Per germline, CDR1 MDHEN and CDR2 SYDVKM. Trimming cost V 4 bases and J 7 bases, with 16 bases left between them. The CDR3 has 15 residues. The TCR sequence derives from a male donor in good health and CMV-seronegative. The chain is built from TRBV28 and TRBJ2-2; D perhaps matches TRBD1 (6 bases). Material for sequencing was PBMCs. CDR3 sequence (DNA): TGTGCCAGCAGTTCCACGCCCCCAGGGGTCGGGGAGCTGTTTTTT. Translation: CASSSTPPGVGELFF.